Listed here are 12 T cell receptor beta chains from one sample, sequenced in a study of CD8 T cells in ankylosing spondylitis. Findings and limits, study-wide: Among TCR beta sequences, a motif of 7 to 9 highly homologous variants appeared characteristic of ankylosing spondylitis blood.

TCRdb re-analysed the 5' RACE reads in MiXCR, keeping a single row per CDR3 protein. The top ten clones hold approximately 30% of a sample with some 140,000 distinct CDR3 sequences, roughly a sixth of them seen once. These receptors' targets are unknown. Material for sequencing was blood, either unsorted or a sorted T cell fraction (not recorded which). The receptors were sampled from a male donor with ankylosing spondylitis.

This clonotype was seen a few times. The rearrangement joins TRBV12-3 or TRBV12-4 to TRBJ2-1; D unclear. The germline V and J ends were trimmed by 3 bases and 6 bases, with 6 bases remaining between them. This CDR3 comprises 12 residues. The CDR3 DNA reads as TGTGCCAGCAGTTTTCTGGTCAATGAGCAGTTCTTC. This gives the protein CASSFLVNEQFF.

The genes are TRBV4-1 and TRBJ2-1, with 7 nucleotides matching TRBD2. Germline V gives CDR1 MGHRA, CDR2 YSYEKL. Unmatched junction bases numbered 5, after V lost 2 bases and J lost 1 base. The CDR3 has 16 amino acids. CDR3 nucleotide sequence: TGCGCCAGCAGCCAACGCGGGAGCTCTTCCTACAATGAGCAGTTCTTC. This sequence encodes CASSQRGSSSYNEQFF.

The V gene is TRBV2, the J gene TRBJ2-1; maybe TRBD1 (5 bases). The CDR3 totals 15 residues. Germline lookup yields CDR1 SNHLY and CDR2 FYNNEI. Trimming pared 4 bases from V and 2 bases from J, leaving 12 bases between. The CDR3 protein is CASSVRDSAYNEQFF. CDR3 nucleotide sequence: TGTGCCAGCAGTGTTCGTGACAGCGCCTACAATGAGCAGTTCTTC.

This clonotype has just a few counts. The CDR3 coding sequence is TGTGCCAGCAGTTACCCTATAGCCTATGGCAATCAGCCCCAGCATTTT. Translation gives CASSYPIAYGNQPQHF. The rearrangement uses TRBV6-2 or TRBV6-3 and TRBJ1-5; D call uncertain. Germline CDR1 and CDR2: MNHEY and SVGEGT. The CDR3 consists of 16 residues. V lost 2 bases, J lost 2 bases, and 13 bases lay in between.

This clonotype was seen repeatedly, ten times or more. CDR3 DNA: TGCAGCGTTGGAGAAATAGTTCAGGAGTACACCGGGGAGCTGTTTTTT. Amino acids: CSVGEIVQEYTGELFF. The chain couples TRBV29-1 to TRBJ2-2; D ambiguous. V was pared by 4 bases and J by 3 bases, with 18 bases between. This CDR3 contains 16 residues. Germline-derived CDR1 and CDR2 are SQVTM and ANQGSEA.

The chain recombines TRBV28 with TRBJ1-2, with D possibly being TRBD1 (5 bases). Germline CDR1 reads MDHEN; CDR2 reads SYDVKM. The length of the CDR3 is 14 residues. The V and J ends lost 1 base and 3 bases respectively, with 9 bases between them. Here the CDR3 reads CASSLFGTDYGYTF. The CDR3, as DNA: TGTGCCAGCAGTTTATTCGGGACGGACTATGGCTACACCTTC.

J is TRBJ2-1 and V is TRBV7-6, with 8 bases lining up with TRBD2. The trim removed 1 base at V and 6 bases at J, leaving 2 bases unmatched. This CDR3 contains 14 residues. Germline CDR1 reads SGHVS; CDR2 reads FNYEAQ. The CDR3 reads CASSLELAANEQFF. In DNA, the CDR3 is TGTGCCAGCAGCTTAGAACTAGCGGCCAATGAGCAGTTCTTC.

The V gene is TRBV24-1, the J gene TRBJ2-2, with TRBD2 matching over 13 bases. This CDR3 region has 19 residues. The germline CDR1 and CDR2 sequences are KGHDR and SFDVKD. Trimming cost V 3 bases and J 4 bases; bases outside gene matches: 10. CDR3 nucleotides: TGTGCCACCAGTGATGCCCTACTAGCGGGAGGGCCTTTCACCGGGGAGCTGTTTTTT. Translated, it gives CATSDALLAGGPFTGELFF.

This clonotype was detected a few times. This chain connects TRBV15 to TRBJ1-5; weak D call: TRBD1 (5 bases). The V gene lost 3 bases and the J gene lost 11 bases, with 17 bases spanning the gap. This CDR3 region has 14 residues. Germline V gene data show CDR1 as LNHNV and CDR2 as YYDKDF (reference sequence). The CDR3 DNA sequence: TGTGCCACCAGCAGTTTAGGACACCACGAGGCCCAGCATTTT. This encodes CATSSLGHHEAQHF.

The chain combines TRBV27 with TRBJ2-7, with no clear D. The germline V gene has CDR1 MNHEY and CDR2 SMNVEV (reference sequence). There are 14 residues in the CDR3. V lost 2 bases and J 5 bases, leaving 13 bases between the germline ends. For the CDR3, the DNA is TGTGCCAGCAGTTTAAAGCATCCGGCCCACGAGCAGTACTTC. Translated, it gives CASSLKHPAHEQYF.

This clonotype occurred a few times. This chain joins TRBV27 and TRBJ1-6; TRBD1 agrees at 10 bases. V was clipped by 6 bases and J by 9 bases; unmatched bases: 8. CDR1 MNHEY and CDR2 SMNVEV come from the germline V gene (reference sequence). The length of the CDR3 is 15 residues. The CDR3 spells CASSLGGQGPSPLHF. The CDR3 DNA reads as TGTGCCAGCAGCCTGGGGGGACAGGGGCCTTCACCCCTCCACTTT.

The J gene is TRBJ2-1, the V gene TRBV4-3; 7 nucleotides align to TRBD2. V lost 1 base and J lost 5; bases outside the gene matches: 8. The CDR3 loop spans 16 amino acids. In germline, CDR1 is LGHNA, CDR2 YSLEER. The CDR3 coding sequence is TGCGCCAGCAGCCAAGGGCTAGCGGAGGGGAACAATGAGCAGTTCTTC. This sequence encodes CASSQGLAEGNNEQFF.